The 18 T cell receptor beta chains in this list originate from one sample, sequenced in a study of OX40 agonist ivuxolimab in advanced cancers. Sequenced by immunoSEQ multiplex PCR; TCRdb stores in-frame clones only, minus some. This repertoire shows tens of thousands of clones, around nine tenths found once; its top ten account for roughly 49%. Sequences were derived from CD4+ or CD8+ T cells sorted from blood, sampled in a trial of the OX40 agonist ivuxolimab. These receptor sequences come from an adult with an advanced solid tumor such as melanoma, head and neck, liver or kidney cancer.

CDR3 region: CASSQEGTRAGTQYF. The CDR3 DNA is TGCGCCAGCAGCCAAGAAGGAACCCGGGCGGGTACGCAGTATTTT. The chain couples TRBV4-1 to TRBJ2-3, with D possibly being TRBD2 (5 bases). The V end lost 0 bases, the J end lost 8 bases, and 15 bases lay between the germline ends. The germline V gene encodes CDR1 MGHRA and CDR2 YSYEKL. The CDR3 contains 15 residues.

The chain uses TRBV11-2 and TRBJ2-4, with 8 bases fitting TRBD1. There are 14 residues in the CDR3. V trimming: 3 bases; J trimming: 8 bases; junction bases outside the gene matches: 6. CDR1 is SGHAT, CDR2 FQNNGV, per germline. The CDR3: CASSFGDRTDIQYF. The CDR3 nucleotides are TGTGCCAGCAGCTTTGGGGACAGGACTGACATTCAGTACTTC.

The V call is TRBV5-4, the J call TRBJ2-3; 11 positions match TRBD2. There are 16 residues in the CDR3. The germline V gene encodes CDR1 SGHNT and CDR2 YYREEE (reference sequence). Trimming cost V 4 bases and J 2 bases; bases outside gene matches: 6. The CDR3 is CASSLGTSGFTDTQYF. DNA of the CDR3: TGTGCCAGCAGCCTCGGGACTAGCGGTTTCACAGATACGCAGTATTTT.

V is TRBV7-9 and J is TRBJ1-1; no firm D call. The V gene's germline CDR1 is SEHNR and CDR2 FQNEAQ (reference sequence). Trimming took off 4 bases at V and 2 bases at J, with 8 bases between the two ends. This CDR3 has 13 amino acids. The CDR3 loop reads CASSSQDNTEAFF. CDR3 DNA: TGTGCCAGCAGCTCCCAGGATAACACTGAAGCTTTCTTT.

The chain uses TRBV11-2 and TRBJ1-1; no definite D call. The CDR3 runs to 18 residues. Trimming took 1 base from V and 0 from J, leaving 18 bases between them. The germline CDR1 and CDR2 sequences are SGHAT and FQNNGV. CDR3 sequence (DNA): TGTGCCAGCAGCTTAGGGGCCCTTTTGGGAGGGCTGAACACTGAAGCTTTCTTT. Amino acids: CASSLGALLGGLNTEAFF. The variable domain in full, with the rest retrieved from reference TRBV11-2 and TRBJ1-1, is EAGVAQSPRYKIIEKRQSVAFWCNPISGHATLYWYQQILGQGPKLLIQFQNNGVVDDSQLPKDRFSAERLKGVDSTLKIQPAKLEDSAVYLCASSLGALLGGLNTEAFFGQGTRLTVV.

The rearrangement uses TRBV27 and TRBJ1-6; D is uncertain. Between the trimmed V and J ends, which lost 3 bases and 10 bases, there was a span of 19 bases. CDR1 MNHEY and CDR2 SMNVEV come from the germline V gene (reference sequence). The CDR3 is 16 amino acids. The CDR3 protein is CASSFSSSSGGSPLHF. The CDR3 DNA follows: TGTGCCAGCAGTTTTTCCTCTTCCTCAGGCGGCTCACCCCTCCACTTT.

V and J are TRBV6-4 and TRBJ2-7, with TRBD2 identical over 8 bases. The length of the CDR3 is 13 residues. The germline V gene encodes CDR1 MRHNA and CDR2 SNTAGT. J gave up 3 bases and V 10 bases, and 8 bases lay outside the gene matches. The CDR3 is CATRGGGGYEQYF. The CDR3 DNA follows: TGTGCCACCCGGGGGGGAGGGGGCTACGAGCAGTACTTC.

The chain recombines TRBV4-1 with TRBJ1-1; the match to TRBD1 covers 7 bases. This CDR3 region has 15 residues. CDR1 and CDR2 from the germline V gene are MGHRA and YSYEKL. Unmatched junction bases numbered 5, after V lost 4 bases and J lost 0 bases. The CDR3 DNA follows: TGCGCCAGCAGCCCCGGGACAGTTTTGAACACTGAAGCTTTCTTT. It specifies CASSPGTVLNTEAFF.

The rearrangement joins TRBV30 to TRBJ2-7, with 9 bases aligning to TRBD1. V shed 2 bases, J shed 5 bases, and the junction held 4 bases outside the gene matches. Germline V CDR1 and CDR2: GTSNPN, SVGIG (reference sequence). The CDR3 contains 13 residues. CDR3 sequence reads: CAWSFTGGHEQYF. The CDR3 DNA is TGTGCCTGGAGTTTTACAGGGGGCCACGAGCAGTACTTC.

The gene calls are TRBV6-5 and TRBJ1-5, with D unclear. The CDR3 runs to 14 residues. Germline assignment: CDR1 MNHEY and CDR2 SVGAGI. V gave up 7 bases and J gave up 0 bases, with 10 bases separating them. As DNA, the CDR3 is TGTGCCAGCAACAGTATCTATAGCAATCAGCCCCAGCATTTT. Encoded protein: CASNSIYSNQPQHF.

This rearrangement joins TRBV6-1 to TRBJ2-1, with 7 bases fitting TRBD1. Trimming took 3 bases from V and 0 from J; bases not matched to a gene: 2. This CDR3 is 15 amino acids long. Germline CDR1 MNHNS, CDR2 SASEGT. The CDR3 nucleotides read TGTGCCAGCAGTGACAGGGGGAACTCCTACAATGAGCAGTTCTTC. It yields the protein CASSDRGNSYNEQFF.

This clone is deemed medium-sized. V gene TRBV6-5 combines with J gene TRBJ2-1; 9 nucleotides agree with TRBD2. The V segment lost 6 bases and the J segment 6 bases; nucleotides outside the gene matches: 0. Germline V gene data show CDR1 as MNHEY and CDR2 as SVGAGI. This CDR3 is built from 12 residues. Here the CDR3 reads CASRTSGNEQFF. CDR3 DNA: TGTGCCAGCAGGACTAGCGGCAATGAGCAGTTCTTC.

This clone occurred once. This sequence joins TRBV5-5 and TRBJ1-4, with TRBD1 identical over 7 bases. Germline CDR1 reads SGHKS; CDR2 reads YYEKEE (reference sequence). The junction had 7 bases not matched to a gene; V was cut back by 1 base and J by 7 bases. CDR3 length equals 15 residues. CDR3 DNA sequence: TGTGCCAGCAGCTTGAACAGGGGAGGAGGTGAAAAACTGTTTTTT. This encodes CASSLNRGGGEKLFF.

The CDR3 DNA follows: TGTGCCAGCAGCTTAGTAGGGGGGGACTTTGGCTATGGCTACACCTTC. It encodes CASSLVGGDFGYGYTF. This sequence joins TRBV7-2 and TRBJ1-2; D may be TRBD1 (6 bases). V was shortened by 1 base and J by 4 bases, with 16 bases between the two germline ends. The CDR3 has 16 residues. Germline CDR1 and CDR2: SGHTA and FQGNSA.

This sequence joins TRBV5-1 and TRBJ1-3, with D unclear. In germline, CDR1 is SGHRS, CDR2 YFSETQ. The CDR3 runs to 16 residues. V lost 0 bases and J 0 bases, leaving 10 bases between the germline ends. The CDR3 region has the DNA TGCGCCAGCAGCTTGGAGCAGCGGAGCTCTGGAAACACCATATATTTT. Translating it yields CASSLEQRSSGNTIYF.

The chain links TRBV19 to TRBJ1-1; possible D gene TRBD1, 5 bases. The CDR3 has 14 residues. Germline V gives CDR1 LNHDA, CDR2 SQIVND (reference sequence). Trimming took off 8 bases at V and 1 base at J, with 14 bases between the two ends. CDR3 coding DNA: TGTGCCAGTGAATTAGGACATCCGAACACTGAAGCTTTCTTT. Protein product: CASELGHPNTEAFF.

The table lists this clone with a count of one. The rearrangement links TRBV10-3 to TRBJ2-3; 8 nucleotides agree with TRBD1. The V gene's germline CDR1 is ENHRY and CDR2 SYGVKD. V trimming: 4 bases; J trimming: 3 bases; junction bases outside the gene matches: 6. The CDR3 length is 15 residues. The CDR3: CAISAAGGFTDTQYF. DNA of the CDR3: TGTGCCATCAGTGCGGCAGGGGGCTTTACAGATACGCAGTATTTT.

The rearrangement joins TRBV27 to TRBJ2-3; D perhaps matches TRBD2 (5 bases). Germline V CDR1 and CDR2: MNHEY, SMNVEV (reference sequence). Trimming removed 3 bases from V and 2 bases from J, with 12 bases in between. This CDR3 has 15 amino acids. This chain's CDR3 is CASSFSGIPTDTQYF. Here the CDR3 DNA reads TGTGCCAGCAGTTTTTCCGGGATTCCCACAGATACGCAGTATTTT.